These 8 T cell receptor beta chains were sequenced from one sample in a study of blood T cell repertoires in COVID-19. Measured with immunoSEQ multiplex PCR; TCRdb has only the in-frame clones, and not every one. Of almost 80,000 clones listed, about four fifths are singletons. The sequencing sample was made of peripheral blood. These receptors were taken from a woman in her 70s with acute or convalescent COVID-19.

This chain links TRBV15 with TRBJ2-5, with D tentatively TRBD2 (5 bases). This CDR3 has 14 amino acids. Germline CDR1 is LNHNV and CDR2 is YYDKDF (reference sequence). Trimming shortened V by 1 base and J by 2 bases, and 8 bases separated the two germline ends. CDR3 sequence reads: CATSRVRGQETQYF. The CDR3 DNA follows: TGTGCCACCAGCAGAGTGAGAGGGCAAGAGACCCAGTACTTC.

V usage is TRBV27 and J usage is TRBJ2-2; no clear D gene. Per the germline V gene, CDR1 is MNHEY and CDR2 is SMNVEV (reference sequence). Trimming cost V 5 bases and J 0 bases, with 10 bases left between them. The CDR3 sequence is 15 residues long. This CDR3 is CASSGAFANTGELFF. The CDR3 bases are TGTGCCAGCAGTGGTGCGTTCGCGAACACCGGGGAGCTGTTTTTT.

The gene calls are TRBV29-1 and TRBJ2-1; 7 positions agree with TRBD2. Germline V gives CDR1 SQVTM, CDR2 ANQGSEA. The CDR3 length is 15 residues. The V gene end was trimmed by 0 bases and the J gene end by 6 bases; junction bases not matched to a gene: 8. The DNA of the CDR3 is TGCAGCGTTGAAGATCTTTTGCGGGAGTCCAATGAGCAGTTCTTC. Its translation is CSVEDLLRESNEQFF.

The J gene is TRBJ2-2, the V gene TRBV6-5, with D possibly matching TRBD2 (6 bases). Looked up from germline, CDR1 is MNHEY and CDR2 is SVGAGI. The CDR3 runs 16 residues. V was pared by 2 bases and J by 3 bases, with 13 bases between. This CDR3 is CASSYRGSKDTGELFF. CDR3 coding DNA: TGTGCCAGCAGTTACCGGGGGAGTAAGGACACCGGGGAGCTGTTTTTT.

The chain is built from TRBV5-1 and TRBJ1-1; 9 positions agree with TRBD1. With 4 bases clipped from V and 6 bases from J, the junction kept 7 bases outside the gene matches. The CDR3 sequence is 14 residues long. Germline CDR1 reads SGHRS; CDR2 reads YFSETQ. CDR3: CASSRDRVLAEAFF. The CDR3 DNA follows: TGCGCCAGCAGCCGGGACAGGGTTTTAGCTGAAGCTTTCTTT.

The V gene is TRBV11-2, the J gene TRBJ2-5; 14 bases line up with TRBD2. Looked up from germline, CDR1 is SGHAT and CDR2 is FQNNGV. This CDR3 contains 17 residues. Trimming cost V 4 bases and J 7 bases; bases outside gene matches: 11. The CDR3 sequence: CASSSRTSGRSLGTQYF. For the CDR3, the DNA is TGTGCCAGCAGCTCGCGGACTAGCGGGAGGTCCCTAGGGACCCAGTACTTC.

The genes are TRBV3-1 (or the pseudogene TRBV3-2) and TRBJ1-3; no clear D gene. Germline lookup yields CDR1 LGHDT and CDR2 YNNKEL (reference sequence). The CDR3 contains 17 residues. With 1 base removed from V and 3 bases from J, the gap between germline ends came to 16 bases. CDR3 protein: CASSQVLGRRSGNTIYF. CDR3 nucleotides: TGTGCCAGCAGCCAAGTCTTAGGCAGGAGGAGTGGAAACACCATATATTTT.

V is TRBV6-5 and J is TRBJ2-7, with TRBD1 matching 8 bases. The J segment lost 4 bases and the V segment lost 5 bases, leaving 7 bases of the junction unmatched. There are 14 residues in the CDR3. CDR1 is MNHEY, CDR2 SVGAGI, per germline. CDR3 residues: CASSRTGYSYEQYF. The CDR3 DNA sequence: TGTGCCAGCAGTAGGACAGGGTATTCTTACGAGCAGTACTTC.